Sequencing of this T cell receptor beta chain was carried out in a study of beta chain features in type 1 diabetes. Study context: In age, gender and cell yields, patients were similar to healthy donors.

This CDR3 contains 12 residues. The ends were cut back, 3 bases at V and 3 bases at J, with 2 bases in the middle. Germline CDR1 and CDR2: SGHVS and FNYEAQ. Findings and limits, study-wide: Naive, central memory and Treg TCRB repertoires appeared more alike in patients than in healthy donors. Shortening that was moderate but significant affected the TCRB CDR3s of Type 1 diabetes patients in all four CD4+ subsets. PCR may have favored shorter templates equally in patients and controls.

Isolated RNA was reverse transcribed in full, so expressed TCRB transcripts were sequenced. Only in-frame clones appear in the TCRdb table, and some are missing; sequencing was by immunoSEQ multiplex PCR. The sample yields some 240,000 clones, about a tenth seen once. Of note for this clone: The antigen is unknown.

The source of this sequence is a man younger than 35 in good health. This chain links TRBV7-6 with TRBJ2-2; no reliable D call. Sequences were obtained from central memory CD4+ T cells from blood. The CDR3 nucleotides are TGTGCCAGCAGCTTTTACACCGGGGAGCTGTTTTTT. Translating gives CASSFYTGELFF.